This TCR beta chain stems from a study of blood T cell repertoires in COVID-19. As for the study in general: COVID-19 samples from acute and convalescent phases originated in the United States, Italy and Spain. PBMCs, B-cell-depleted T cells, or T cells were the source of the cDNA or gDNA that made up the material.

This CDR3 has 14 amino acids. Trimming shortened V by 2 bases and J by 7 bases, and 12 bases separated the two germline ends. Per germline, CDR1 SEHNR and CDR2 FQNEAQ (reference sequence). In the original workflow: Amplifying reference gene primers gave estimates of nucleated cell counts. Data came from immunoSEQ multiplex PCR; TCRdb stores just in-frame clones and leaves some out. V, J and clone size are those of that table, while D and trimming were read from the DNA. The data contain roughly 74,000 clones, 84% of them singletons. This sequence originates from a man in his sixties or seventies with acute or convalescent COVID-19. This chain links TRBV7-9 with TRBJ2-1, with D possibly being TRBD1 (5 bases). Sequenced input: peripheral blood. The CDR3 spells CASSLSWGVNEQFF. CDR3 DNA sequence: TGTGCCAGCAGCTTAAGTTGGGGCGTGAATGAGCAGTTCTTC.